The present TCR beta chain was sequenced within a study of shared clonotypes between healthy human individuals (TCRdb year 2020). In terms of the full investigation: The cohort included a few men and a couple of women between 18 and 49 years of age. Libraries were prepared and TCR repertoires were sequenced by different laboratories using diverse techniques, in order to increase sequencing depth and limit assay-specific biases. To estimate repertoire size and how much clonotypes are shared between individuals, the study performed deep sequencing of blood TCR repertoires from roughly five healthy adults. Between about 0.9 and 9 billion PBMCs per donor were obtained by leukapheresis. For each donor, CD4 naive and CD4 memory were each run on three plates, CD8 naive on two plates, and CD8 memory on one plate. Summary of the overall study and its limitations: Estimated clonotype richness was generally larger for naive than for memory subsets. Even with the large sequencing depth, rarefaction of the sorted-subset datasets indicated that sequencing was incomplete. Because the study included a small number of donors, the genetic and exposure-history diversity represented was limited. Compared with non-shared clonotypes, clonotypes shared by all four sorted-subset donors had higher generation probabilities. When a handful of donors were compared, the shared fraction of clonotypes was about 5% for naive CD4, more than 3% for naive CD8, 2.3% for memory CD4, and 0.4% for memory CD8. Only blood was sampled, and tissue TCR repertoires likely differ from those in blood. Pairwise subsampling indicated that sequencing depth was expected to affect the degree of clonotype sharing among donors.

Using the deep immunoSEQ assay, TCR CDR3 regions were amplified from genomic DNA by multiplex PCR. Extracted genomic DNA from each cell subset was spread evenly across all wells of several immunoSEQ 96-well plates, with each plate serving as a replicate. Each replicate PCR for sorted subsets received approximately 200 ng genomic DNA, equal to roughly 29,000 T cell genomes. Purified libraries were quantified with a Qubit 3.0 fluorometer, sized on a Bioanalyzer 2100, and re-quantified with the KAPA Library Quantification kit. A separate single-read 150-cycle Illumina NextSeq 550 flow cell was used to sequence each immunoSEQ 96-well plate. The source study handled its data this way. Because the immunoSEQ output held only junctional sequences and lacked quality scores, the filtering could not match the filtering applied to full-length reads. To assign V/J genes and CDR3, sequences were annotated against IMGT germline references using PyIR, a Python wrapper for IgBLAST v1.9. Any read was removed if the V/J assignment was weak (E-value above 1e-6), the CDR3 was missing, or the read contained stop codons, out-of-frame junctions, or ambiguous translated residues. V3J clonotypes were defined by identical inferred V gene, J gene, and CDR3 amino acid sequence. Percentage overlap between repertoires was computed as shared unique clonotypes divided by the size of the smaller repertoire. RTK rarefaction, the Chao1 estimator, and Recon v2.1 estimates of unobserved clonotypes were used to assess repertoire richness. Generation probabilities for all TCRbeta clonotypes obtained by the gDNA method from several donors were computed using OLGA. Imported from immuneACCESS, the table was reduced by TCRdb to in-frame sequences with V and J called. These copies leave out some clones; in studies compared against another copy, an unresolved V gene accounts for under half, and the cause of the remainder is not known. That table gives V, J and clone size, and the DNA gave D and trimming. The sample yields about 2.1 million clones; around 93% were counted once. Together, the top ten hold around 1.7% of the sample.

For the CD8 naive samples, CD45RO-negative cells were positively selected for CCR7, yielding a CD45RA+CCR7+ population from which TemRA cells were excluded. The donors were healthy, HIV-negative adults who had no recently reported acute infections or vaccinations. Every donor was a Caucasian adult living in Nashville, Tennessee, USA. After blood collection by leukapheresis, PBMCs were isolated using Ficoll-Histopaque density gradient centrifugation and then cryopreserved in the vapor phase of liquid nitrogen. Analytical flow cytometry was used to check the purity and quantity of each magnetically sorted T cell population. From each sorted fraction, genomic DNA was isolated and quantified by UV absorbance on a Nanodrop 2000c. With regard to this clone: Its cognate antigen has yet to be identified. Within one base of it there is no much larger clone, and no base qualities were kept.

The CDR3 runs 16 amino acids, cysteine and phenylalanine included. The DNA shown is the 48-base CDR3, in frame from base 1. Trimming at the junction amounts to 0 bases on V and 3 bases on J, and the germline ends lie 15 bases apart. For CDR1 and CDR2, the germline V gene (reference sequence) lists MNHNY and SVGAGI. The sample was naive CD8+ T cells from PBMCs. The cell subset or site label here, explained by the study, means: CD45RA+CCR7+. The TCR comes from a man aged 18-30 years in good health. Some clones in this sample may be carry-over from other donors' samples. The chain is made from TRBV6-6 and TRBJ2-7, with a tentative D gene TRBD2 over 5 matching bases. The base sequence is TGTGCCAGCAGTTACTCAGGCCAGAGGGCCGGCTACGAGCAGTACTTC. It encodes CASSYSGQRAGYEQYF.